This T cell receptor (beta chain) is from a study of vaccination effects on CD4 cells after COVID-19. This CDR3 region has 14 residues. V was pared by 3 bases and J by 0 bases, with 8 bases between. CDR1 is SEHNR and CDR2 is FQNEAQ in the germline V gene (reference sequence). Libraries were prepared by immunoSEQ multiplex PCR; TCRdb keeps only in-frame clonotypes and omits some of them. The sample holds about 21,000 clones, roughly 73% seen once. General study points: In healthy vaccinees, only 1 of 255 vaccine-induced clones cross-reacted with common cold coronaviruses. Early timepoints after infection were absent, and convalescent patients were few in the study.

Concerning this clone itself: Its antigen remains unknown.

Antigen-specific CD4+ T cells expanded by the ViraFEST assay with viral peptide pools were then sequenced. When about ten days of culture had elapsed, CD4+ T cells were isolated. None of the vaccinated had previously contracted SARS-CoV-2, and their nucleocapsid antibodies tested negative. Two million PBMC per well were cultured with 10 IU/ml IL-2 and approximately 9.1 ug/ml peptides. In the cultures, half the medium was exchanged for IL-2 medium on days 3 and 7. The sequence came from a human donor who received a COVID-19 vaccine. The sample here was CD4+ T cells from PBMCs cultured with HCoV-NL63 spike peptides, taken before COVID-19 vaccination. The chain carries TRBV7-9 and TRBJ1-1; unclear D gene. The CDR3 region is CASSFGLMNTEAFF. The CDR3 DNA follows: TGTGCCAGCAGCTTTGGACTGATGAACACTGAAGCTTTCTTT.